This record concerns one T cell receptor beta chain sequence. Its antigen is not known. CDR1 and CDR2 from the germline V gene are SEHNR and FQNEAQ (reference sequence). This CDR3 spans 14 amino acids. The sample belongs to a study of monozygotic twins with inflammatory bowel disease. Study results and caveats: No single strong signal or clonotype associated with IBD was supported. Clonotype sharing was lower in IBD patients than healthy twins, most markedly with disease activity.

Per-sample cDNA came from eight separate reactions. TCRdb derives one entry per CDR3 protein from the 5' RACE reads, leaving out DNA. The clone table shows 200,000 to 250,000 distinct CDR3 sequences, with the ten largest holding about 8%. Sequencing input: blood. V gene TRBV7-9 combines with J gene TRBJ1-1; TCRdb designates TRBD1, a call that cannot be tested without DNA. The source is a human donor with ulcerative colitis or Crohn's disease, or a healthy co-twin of an affected twin (not recorded which). The CDR3 sequence is CASSLTALNTEAFF.